These T cell receptor beta chains were read from a single sample in a study of cytomegalovirus exposure and HLA in healthy donors. Measured with immunoSEQ multiplex PCR; TCRdb has only the in-frame clones, and not every one. The sample shows 180,000 or so clones, and approximately 0.82% sits with its ten largest clones. Sequences were obtained from PBMCs. The receptors shown here come from a woman between 18 and 30 years old in good health and CMV-seropositive. Each CDR3 is given with its conserved first and last residue. Fields, in order: D gene, V gene, J gene, CDR3 length, CDR3 DNA, CDR3 protein. A D gene is named only where the DNA matches it firmly.

TRBD1,TRBV5-4,TRBJ2-3,15,TGTGCCAGCAGCCACGACAGGGTTAGCACAGATACGCAGTATTTT,CASSHDRVSTDTQYF
TRBD1,TRBV2,TRBJ2-3,17,TGTGCCAGCAGTGCCCAGACGGCAGGGGGTCGAACAGATACGCAGTATTTT,CASSAQTAGGRTDTQYF
-,TRBV7-2,TRBJ1-1,14,TGTGCCAGCAGCTTAGAAGGAAGGAGTACTGAAGCTTTCTTT,CASSLEGRSTEAFF
-,TRBV29-1,TRBJ2-4,12,TGCAGCGCCCTCGGCGGGGCGGACATTCAGTACTTC,CSALGGADIQYF
TRBD1,TRBV25-1,TRBJ2-2,16,TGTGCCAGCAGTGAAACCCGACAGGGTCCCACCGGGGAGCTGTTTTTT,CASSETRQGPTGELFF
-,TRBV19,TRBJ1-1,11,TGTGCCAGTAGTCTCAGCGGACGGGCTTTCTTT,CASSLSGRAFF
TRBD1,TRBV2,TRBJ1-2,15,TGTGCCAGCAAGGGACAGGGGAGAGGCCTCTATGGCTACACCTTC,CASKGQGRGLYGYTF
TRBD1,TRBV4-1,TRBJ1-2,14,TGCGCCAGCAGCCGGGAGGGACAGGGCTATGGCTACACCTTC,CASSREGQGYGYTF
TRBD2,TRBV9,TRBJ2-2,16,TGTGCCAGCAGCGTAAGCGGGAGAGGGAACACCGGGGAGCTGTTTTTT,CASSVSGRGNTGELFF
TRBD2,TRBV5-1,TRBJ2-3,15,TGCGCCAGCACCGGACTAGCGGGAGGCACAGATACGCAGTATTTT,CASTGLAGGTDTQYF
TRBD1,TRBV9,TRBJ1-1,14,TGTGCCAGCAGCGCCCGGGACAGGATCACTGAAGCTTTCTTT,CASSARDRITEAFF
-,TRBV2,TRBJ2-2,15,TGTGCCAGCAGTCCCCGACTAATAAACACCGGGGAGCTGTTTTTT,CASSPRLINTGELFF
TRBD2,TRBV2,TRBJ2-6,15,TGTGCCAGCAGTGACGGGGGGGCGGGGGCCAACGTCCTGACTTTC,CASSDGGAGANVLTF
TRBD1,TRBV11-3,TRBJ2-3,15,TGTGCCAGCAGCTTAGGAGGGACAGGGGCAGTCACGCAGTATTTT,CASSLGGTGAVTQYF
TRBD1,TRBV4-3,TRBJ1-1,14,TGCGCCAGCAGCCAGACAGGGTGGAACACTGAAGCTTTCTTT,CASSQTGWNTEAFF
-,TRBV7-8,TRBJ2-3,16,TGTGCCAGCAGCCGTACTGCGGGGGCGAGCACAGATACGCAGTATTTT,CASSRTAGASTDTQYF
-,TRBV6-6,TRBJ1-6,15,TGTGCCAGCAGTTTAGGACAGCCCTATAATTCACCCCTCCACTTT,CASSLGQPYNSPLHF
TRBD1,TRBV7-9,TRBJ1-5,16,TGTGCCAGCAGCCGAGGGACAGGGGGCGGCAATCAGCCCCAGCATTTT,CASSRGTGGGNQPQHF
-,TRBV28,TRBJ1-1,15,TGTGTTTGCGGTGCGGCGTTGAGGTTCGTCACTGAAGCTTTCTTT,CVCGAALRFVTEAFF
TRBD1,TRBV7-2,TRBJ1-3,15,TGTGCCAGCAGCTCCCGGACAGGGGCGGGAAACACCATATATTTT,CASSSRTGAGNTIYF
-,TRBV7-9,TRBJ2-7,16,TGTGCCAGCAGCTACTATTCGGAAGGCCAGGGCTACGAGCAGTACTTC,CASSYYSEGQGYEQYF
-,TRBV2,TRBJ1-2,13,TGTGCCAGCAGTGAAATTCAGGAAGGTGGCTACACCTTC,CASSEIQEGGYTF